This TCR beta chain was recorded in a study of T cells after yellow fever vaccination. V dropped 0 bases and J dropped 6 bases, with 9 bases sitting between them. The CDR3 has 14 amino acids. Germline V CDR1 and CDR2: LGHNA, YSLEER. TCR cDNA was made by 5'RACE template switching, adding a universal primer site and UMIs. TCRdb redid the calling of the 5' RACE reads with MiXCR, one entry per CDR3 protein. The sample holds some 500,000 distinct CDR3 sequences, approximately 13% seen once. This clonotype was picked up a small number of times. No antigen is known for it. Points from the study as a whole: Reappearance after the booster was seen for most primary-vaccination clones, at around 95% CD4 and around 88% CD8.

This TCR derives from a man under 40 who received the YFV17D yellow fever vaccine. The sequencing here drew on PBMCs, taken on the day of the yellow fever booster vaccination. The V gene is TRBV4-3, the J gene TRBJ2-1; the D is unclear. The CDR3 DNA is TGCGCCAGCAGCCAAGAACCACTATTCAATGAGCAGTTCTTC. Translation gives CASSQEPLFNEQFF.